The next 22 T cell receptor beta chains were all read from a single sample in a study of OX40 agonist ivuxolimab in advanced cancers. Libraries were prepared by immunoSEQ multiplex PCR; TCRdb keeps only in-frame clonotypes and omits some of them. The table records more than 50,000 clones, 85% of them present only once. The source was CD4+ or CD8+ T cells sorted from blood, collected in a trial of the OX40 agonist ivuxolimab. The receptors come from an adult with an advanced solid tumor such as melanoma, head and neck, liver or kidney cancer.

The chain has TRBV19 and TRBJ2-3; 7 nucleotides align to TRBD2. Germline assignment: CDR1 LNHDA and CDR2 SQIVND (reference sequence). Germline trimming cut 6 bases from V and 1 base from J; bases unmatched to any gene: 7. The CDR3 covers 15 residues. The CDR3 is CASSTRREGTDTQYF. The CDR3 DNA sequence: TGTGCCAGTAGCACCCGACGGGAGGGCACAGATACGCAGTATTTT.

The rearrangement joins TRBV7-2 to TRBJ2-3, with D perhaps matching TRBD2 (5 bases). The germline V and J ends were trimmed by 4 bases and 8 bases, with 13 bases remaining between them. The CDR3 extends over 13 amino acids. The V gene's germline CDR1 is SGHTA and CDR2 FQGNSA. CDR3 sequence: CASSSPGYGTQYF. CDR3 coding DNA: TGTGCCAGCAGCTCACCGGGGTATGGTACGCAGTATTTT.

The V gene is TRBV7-3, the J gene TRBJ1-5; possible D gene TRBD1, 5 bases. Germline-derived CDR1 and CDR2 are SGHTA and FQGTGA. The CDR3 extends over 13 amino acids. V lost 2 bases and J 9 bases, leaving 11 bases between the germline ends. The CDR3 DNA follows: TGTGCCAGCAGCTTAGGGGAGGGGCGGCCCCAGCATTTT. It translates to CASSLGEGRPQHF.

This clone was recorded only once. The chain recombines TRBV4-1 with TRBJ2-1, with 8 bases matching TRBD1. In germline, CDR1 is MGHRA, CDR2 YSYEKL. This CDR3 has 17 amino acids. V dropped 0 bases and J dropped 4; count of bases not matched to a gene: 8. The CDR3 DNA reads as TGCGCCAGCAGCCAAGATATGGCAGGGGGCGTGTACAATGAGCAGTTCTTC. Translation: CASSQDMAGGVYNEQFF.

V gene TRBV14 combines with J gene TRBJ2-4; 10 bases line up with TRBD1. The length of the CDR3 is 23 residues. CDR1 is SGHDN and CDR2 is FVKESK in the germline V gene. The junction had 32 bases not matched to a gene; V was cut back by 1 base and J by 11 bases. CDR3 residues: CASSQALIGPNGTGEIDVPFQYF. CDR3 DNA: TGTGCCAGCAGCCAAGCTTTAATAGGCCCAAACGGGACAGGGGAAATTGACGTCCCGTTTCAGTACTTC.

This chain connects TRBV5-4 to TRBJ2-7, with 7 bases that match TRBD2. Trimming removed 1 base from V and 2 bases from J; junction bases left unmatched: 0. CDR1 is SGHNT, CDR2 YYREEE, per germline (reference sequence). The CDR3 is 13 residues long. The CDR3 spells CASSLRGAYEQYF. The CDR3 DNA sequence: TGTGCCAGCAGCTTGCGGGGGGCCTACGAGCAGTACTTC.

The chain uses TRBV13 and TRBJ1-1; no reliable D call. V lost 0 bases to trimming and J lost 2 bases, with 4 bases between them. CDR3 length: 13 residues. Germline V gene sequence: CDR1 PRHDT, CDR2 FYEKMQ (reference sequence). CDR3 DNA: TGTGCCAGCAGCTTAGGGGGCAACACTGAAGCTTTCTTT. Translation: CASSLGGNTEAFF. The complete variable domain, with remaining parts taken from reference TRBV13 and TRBJ1-1, reads AAGVIQSPRHLIKEKRETATLKCYPIPRHDTVYWYQQGPGQDPQFLISFYEKMQSDKGSIPDRFSAQQFSDYHSELNMSSLELGDSALYFCASSLGGNTEAFFGQGTRLTVV.

The chain joins TRBV2 to TRBJ2-5, with 15 bases aligning to TRBD2. The V and J ends lost 5 bases and 2 bases, in that order; junction bases with no gene match: 3. The CDR3 sequence is 16 residues long. Germline CDR1 is SNHLY and CDR2 is FYNNEI. The CDR3 bases are TGTGCCAGCAGTAAAGGGACTAGCGGGGGGCAAGAGACCCAGTACTTC. The encoded protein is CASSKGTSGGQETQYF.

The rearrangement links TRBV5-1 to TRBJ2-3, with a possible D match to TRBD1 (6 bases). The CDR3 extends over 15 amino acids. Trimming removed 3 bases at V and 0 bases at J, with 11 bases between. Per the germline V gene, CDR1 is SGHRS and CDR2 is YFSETQ. The CDR3 loop is CASSSGQPSTDTQYF. In DNA form, the CDR3 reads TGCGCCAGCAGCTCCGGACAGCCTAGCACAGATACGCAGTATTTT.

There are a few counts of this clone. V gene TRBV7-9 combines with J gene TRBJ1-6; TRBD1 is a possible D gene (5 bases). The CDR3 is 17 amino acids. V was shortened by 5 bases and J by 3 bases, with 17 bases between the two germline ends. CDR1 and CDR2 from the germline V gene are SEHNR and FQNEAQ (reference sequence). The CDR3 nucleotides read TGTGCCAGCAGCGACGCCCTCTGGGGCTTCTATAATTCACCCCTCCACTTT. Amino acid sequence: CASSDALWGFYNSPLHF.

The chain is built from TRBV27 and TRBJ1-6; weak D call: TRBD1 (6 bases). Germline assignment: CDR1 MNHEY and CDR2 SMNVEV (reference sequence). V shed 3 bases and J shed 0 bases, with 12 bases lying between them. CDR3 length equals 17 residues. The chain's CDR3 is CASSFRGGSSYNSPLHF. The CDR3 bases are TGTGCCAGCAGTTTTCGCGGGGGCAGCTCCTATAATTCACCCCTCCACTTT.

The CDR3 DNA sequence: TGTGCCAGCAGCTATCGACAGGAACTTTCCAATGAGCAGTTCTTC. It specifies CASSYRQELSNEQFF. The chain joins TRBV5-4 to TRBJ2-1, with D possibly matching TRBD1 (6 bases). The CDR3 loop spans 15 amino acids. The germline V and J ends were trimmed by 3 bases and 6 bases, with 16 bases remaining between them. CDR1 and CDR2 from the germline V gene are SGHNT and YYREEE (reference sequence).

The rearrangement links TRBV2 to TRBJ2-3; D might be TRBD2 (5 bases). Germline V lookup: CDR1 SNHLY, CDR2 FYNNEI. This CDR3 has 14 amino acids. Trimming removed 5 bases at V and 10 bases at J, with 19 bases between. The CDR3 is CASSSLDSKGAQYF. In DNA, the CDR3 is TGTGCCAGCAGTTCCCTTGATTCAAAGGGAGCGCAGTATTTT.

V usage is TRBV7-9 and J usage is TRBJ1-6; 8 positions agree with TRBD1. This CDR3 contains 15 residues. V shed 5 bases, J shed 10 bases, and the junction held 10 bases outside the gene matches. Germline loops: CDR1 SEHNR, CDR2 FQNEAQ (reference sequence). The CDR3 DNA sequence: TGTGCCAGCAGCGACAGGGGCGGCATTTCGTCACCCCTCCACTTT. Its protein is CASSDRGGISSPLHF.

V and J are TRBV18 and TRBJ1-4, with TRBD1 identical over 12 bases. CDR1 and CDR2 (germline): KGHSH, LQKENI. The CDR3 totals 16 residues. After removal of 1 base from V and 4 bases from J, the junction contained 1 base not matched to a gene. CDR3 loop: CASSPRDRGHNEKLFF. As DNA, the CDR3 is TGTGCCAGCTCACCACGGGACAGGGGGCATAATGAAAAACTGTTTTTT.

The V gene is TRBV28, the J gene TRBJ2-2, with D possibly being TRBD2 (6 bases). The germline gives CDR1 MDHEN, CDR2 SYDVKM. Trimming pared 4 bases from V and 0 bases from J, leaving 9 bases between. This CDR3 is built from 15 residues. In DNA, the CDR3 is TGTGCCAGCAGTTCCGGGACTGCGAACACCGGGGAGCTGTTTTTT. Amino acid sequence: CASSSGTANTGELFF.

The gene calls are TRBV6-1 and TRBJ2-7, with TRBD1 matching 12 bases. CDR1 and CDR2 from the germline V gene are MNHNS and SASEGT. The junction had 5 bases not matched to a gene; V was cut back by 2 bases and J by 9 bases. CDR3 length: 14 residues. CDR3 sequence reads: CASSEQGQGAGQYF. The CDR3 region has the DNA TGTGCCAGCAGTGAACAGGGACAGGGGGCAGGGCAGTACTTC.

This clone was seen once. The chain is built from TRBV25-1 and TRBJ2-3; maybe TRBD2 (5 bases). The CDR3 totals 15 residues. From germline, CDR1 is MGHDK and CDR2 SYGVNS. V dropped 2 bases and J dropped 2 bases, with 11 bases sitting between them. The CDR3 DNA reads TGTGCCAGCAGTGAACGGAGTAGCGACACAGATACGCAGTATTTT. Its protein product is CASSERSSDTDTQYF.

The chain has TRBV4-1 and TRBJ2-3, with TRBD2 identical over 9 bases. After removal of 8 bases from V and 0 bases from J, the junction contained 3 bases not matched to a gene. Germline-derived CDR1 and CDR2 are MGHRA and YSYEKL. This CDR3 has 14 amino acids. The CDR3 DNA follows: TGCGCCAGCCGCGGGGGGGTGAGCACAGATACGCAGTATTTT. Its protein is CASRGGVSTDTQYF.

This chain connects TRBV9 to TRBJ2-2, with 7 nucleotides matching TRBD1. Per the germline V gene, CDR1 is SGDLS and CDR2 is YYNGEE. Trimming removed 2 bases from V and 1 base from J; junction bases left unmatched: 5. CDR3 length equals 16 residues. The CDR3 is CASSVTGTVNTGELFF. In DNA form, the CDR3 reads TGTGCCAGCAGCGTCACCGGGACAGTGAACACCGGGGAGCTGTTTTTT.

This clone was detected only once. The chain employs TRBV28 and TRBJ2-5; 8 nucleotides align to TRBD2. This CDR3 is 18 amino acids long. Per the germline V gene, CDR1 is MDHEN and CDR2 is SYDVKM. V trimming: 3 bases; J trimming: 0 bases; junction bases outside the gene matches: 12. The CDR3 loop is CASSFERGINPYQETQYF. The CDR3 DNA sequence: TGTGCCAGCAGTTTCGAGCGGGGGATCAATCCTTACCAAGAGACCCAGTACTTC.

This chain connects TRBV10-3 to TRBJ1-6; D unresolved. The CDR3 covers 19 residues. Germline assignment: CDR1 ENHRY and CDR2 SYGVKD. Trimming cost V 0 bases and J 0 bases, with 15 bases left between them. CDR3 sequence reads: CAISESLWQESSYNSPLHF. Written as DNA, the CDR3 is TGTGCCATCAGTGAGTCTTTGTGGCAGGAGAGCTCCTATAATTCACCCCTCCACTTT.